Following are 10 T cell receptor beta chains from one sample sequenced in a study of blood T cells in healthy people across ages. A second PCR, run for roughly 7 to 11 cycles, used a sample-barcoded 5' primer plus a J-beta primer mix. TCRdb used MiXCR to reprocess the 5' RACE reads, holding one entry per CDR3 protein. This table has about 1.5 million distinct CDR3 sequences, approximately 42% appearing once. Sequenced input: blood. These receptors were collected from a woman aged 18 to 35 in good health.

The rearrangement uses TRBV5-1 and TRBJ2-1, with 8 bases lining up with TRBD2. Germline trimming cut 3 bases from V and 8 bases from J; bases unmatched to any gene: 13. Per the germline V gene, CDR1 is SGHRS and CDR2 is YFSETQ. CDR3 length: 16 residues. The CDR3 nucleotides are TGCGCCAGCAGCTCCACACCGGGACTAGGCTTGGATGAGCAGTTCTTC. It codes for CASSSTPGLGLDEQFF.

The chain couples TRBV30 to TRBJ1-1; 7 bases fit TRBD1. Germline V gene sequence: CDR1 GTSNPN, CDR2 SVGIG (reference sequence). With 3 bases clipped from V and 2 bases from J, the junction kept 6 bases outside the gene matches. This CDR3 spans 14 amino acids. This CDR3 is CAWRIRGSNTEAFF. Written as DNA, the CDR3 is TGTGCCTGGAGGATCAGGGGGTCAAACACTGAAGCTTTCTTT.

A few counts support this clonotype. In DNA form, the CDR3 reads TGCAGTGCTAGATGGCGGTCAGGACAGTACGATAATTCACCCCTCCACTTT. The encoded protein is CSARWRSGQYDNSPLHF. This chain joins TRBV20-1 and TRBJ1-6; tentative D call: TRBD1 (6 bases). The V gene's germline CDR1 is DFQATT and CDR2 SNEGSKA (reference sequence). Trimming took 2 bases from V and 5 from J, leaving 19 bases between them. The CDR3 is 17 amino acids.

As regards this clonotype: A read error may be the cause here, since a much bigger clone is one base away. J is TRBJ2-7 and V is TRBV6-5; TRBD2 agrees at 15 bases. This CDR3 is 16 amino acids long. CDR1 and CDR2 from the germline V gene are MNHEY and SVGAGI. The DNA of the CDR3 is TGTGCCAGCAGCAACGGACTAGCGGGAGGGCCGAACGACCAGTACTTC. Its translation: CASSNGLAGGPNDQYF.

The J gene is TRBJ2-3, the V gene TRBV12-5, with 8 bases matching TRBD2. This CDR3 spans 16 amino acids. In germline, CDR1 is LGHNT, CDR2 FRNRAP. The trim removed 0 bases at V and 4 bases at J, leaving 6 bases unmatched. CDR3 DNA: TGTGCTAGTGGTTTGGTATTGGGGACTAGTGCAGATACGCAGTATTTT. Protein product: CASGLVLGTSADTQYF.

This chain links TRBV5-1 with TRBJ2-1; no reliable D call. Between the trimmed V and J ends, which lost 4 bases and 9 bases, there was a span of 14 bases. Germline V lookup: CDR1 SGHRS, CDR2 YFSETQ. The CDR3 runs 13 residues. CDR3 protein: CASSPPSKTEQFF. The DNA of the CDR3 is TGCGCCAGCAGCCCCCCCTCCAAGACTGAGCAGTTCTTC.

The chain uses TRBV7-9 and TRBJ2-1; maybe TRBD2 (7 bases). V lost 1 base and J lost 6, with 16 bases in between. The germline V gene encodes CDR1 SEHNR and CDR2 FQNEAQ (reference sequence). CDR3 length: 16 residues. The CDR3 loop is CASSLDGGPASNEQFF. The CDR3 DNA reads as TGTGCCAGCAGCTTAGACGGGGGGCCTGCCAGCAATGAGCAGTTCTTC.

V gene TRBV15 combines with J gene TRBJ2-7, with 12 nucleotides matching TRBD2. Per germline, CDR1 LNHNV and CDR2 YYDKDF (reference sequence). Germline trimming cut 7 bases from V and 7 bases from J; bases unmatched to any gene: 8. CDR3 length: 14 residues. The CDR3 is CATKASGGGNEQYF. The DNA for the CDR3 is TGTGCCACCAAGGCTAGCGGGGGGGGCAATGAGCAGTACTTC. The variable domain in full, with the rest retrieved from reference TRBV15 and TRBJ2-7, is DAMVIQNPRYQVTQFGKPVTLSCSQTLNHNVMYWYQQKSSQAPKLLFHYYDKDFNNEADTPDNFQSRRPNTSFCFLDIRSPGLGDTAMYLCATKASGGGNEQYFGPGTRLTVT.

The CDR3: CSAREFDRGPSVNGYTF. The CDR3 region has the DNA TGCAGTGCTAGAGAGTTTGACAGGGGGCCGTCGGTTAATGGCTACACCTTC. The chain is built from TRBV20-1 and TRBJ1-2; 10 nucleotides line up with TRBD1. The length of the CDR3 is 17 residues. V dropped 0 bases and J dropped 6; count of bases not matched to a gene: 13. Germline V lookup: CDR1 DFQATT, CDR2 SNEGSKA (reference sequence).

This chain connects TRBV27 to TRBJ1-2; tentative D call: TRBD1 (6 bases). V shed 6 bases and J shed 7 bases, with 15 bases lying between them. This CDR3 has 13 amino acids. Germline CDR1 is MNHEY and CDR2 is SMNVEV (reference sequence). The CDR3 reads CASRRDTSFGYTF. CDR3 bases: TGTGCCAGCAGGAGGGACACCTCCTTTGGCTACACCTTC.